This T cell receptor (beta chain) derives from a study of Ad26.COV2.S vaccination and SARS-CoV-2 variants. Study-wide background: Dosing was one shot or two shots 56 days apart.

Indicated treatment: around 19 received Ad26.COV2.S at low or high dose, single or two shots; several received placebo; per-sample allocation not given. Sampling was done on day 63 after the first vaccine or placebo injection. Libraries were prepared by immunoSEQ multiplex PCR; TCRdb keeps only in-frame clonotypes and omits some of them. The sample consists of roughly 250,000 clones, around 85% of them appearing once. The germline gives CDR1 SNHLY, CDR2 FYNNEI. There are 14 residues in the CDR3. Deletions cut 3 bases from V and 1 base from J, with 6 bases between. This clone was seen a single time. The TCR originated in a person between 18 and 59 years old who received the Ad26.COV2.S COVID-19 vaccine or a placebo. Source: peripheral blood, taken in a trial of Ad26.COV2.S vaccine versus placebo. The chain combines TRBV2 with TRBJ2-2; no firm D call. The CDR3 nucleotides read TGTGCCAGCAGTGAGACGGTGAACACCGGGGAGCTGTTTTTT. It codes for CASSETVNTGELFF.